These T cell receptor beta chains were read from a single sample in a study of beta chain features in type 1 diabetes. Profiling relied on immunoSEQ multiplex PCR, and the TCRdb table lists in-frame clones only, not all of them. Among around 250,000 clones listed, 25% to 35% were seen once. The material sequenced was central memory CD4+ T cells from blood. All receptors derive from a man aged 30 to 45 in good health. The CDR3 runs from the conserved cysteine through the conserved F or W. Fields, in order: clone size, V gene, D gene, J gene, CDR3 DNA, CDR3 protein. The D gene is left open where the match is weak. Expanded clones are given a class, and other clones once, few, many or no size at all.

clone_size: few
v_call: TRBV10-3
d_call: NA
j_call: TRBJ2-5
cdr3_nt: TGTGCCATCAGCACTGCAGAGAGAGAGACCCAGTACTTC
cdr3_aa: CAISTAERETQYF

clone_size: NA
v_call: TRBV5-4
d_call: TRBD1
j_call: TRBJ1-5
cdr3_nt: TGTGCCACAGGGACAGGCGGACAGCCCCAGCATTTT
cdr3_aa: CATGTGGQPQHF

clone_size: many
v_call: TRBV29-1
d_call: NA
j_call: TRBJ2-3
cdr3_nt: TGCAGCGTCGACGAGGGCACAGATACGCAGTATTTT
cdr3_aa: CSVDEGTDTQYF

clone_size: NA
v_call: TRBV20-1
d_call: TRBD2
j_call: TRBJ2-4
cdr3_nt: TGCAGTGCCCGGGGAGGGGACTTTCAGTACTTC
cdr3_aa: CSARGGDFQYF

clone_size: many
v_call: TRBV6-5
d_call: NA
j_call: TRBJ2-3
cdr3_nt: TGTGCCAGCAGTGCCCCGGGACACACAGATACGCAGTATTTT
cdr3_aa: CASSAPGHTDTQYF

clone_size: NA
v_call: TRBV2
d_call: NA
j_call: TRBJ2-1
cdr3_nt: TGTGCCAGCAGTCAGAACATCTTCAATGAGCAGTTCTTC
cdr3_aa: CASSQNIFNEQFF

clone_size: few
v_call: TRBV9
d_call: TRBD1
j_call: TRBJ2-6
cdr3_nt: TGTGCCAGCAGCGGCCGGGACAGGGGGGTCACTGGGGCCAACGTCCTGACTTTC
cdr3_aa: CASSGRDRGVTGANVLTF

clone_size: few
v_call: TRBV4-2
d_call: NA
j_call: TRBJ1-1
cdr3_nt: TGTGCCAGCAGCCAGGAGCGGAACACTGAAGCTTTCTTT
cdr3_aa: CASSQERNTEAFF

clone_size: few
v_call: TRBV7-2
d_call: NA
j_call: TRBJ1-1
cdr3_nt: TGTGCCAGCAGCTTCGGACCCGAAGCTTTCTTT
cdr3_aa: CASSFGPEAFF

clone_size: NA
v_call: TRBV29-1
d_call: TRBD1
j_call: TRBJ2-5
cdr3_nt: TGCAGCGTTGATAGTTGGGGGACAGGCTCCCAAGAGACCCAGTACTTC
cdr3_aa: CSVDSWGTGSQETQYF

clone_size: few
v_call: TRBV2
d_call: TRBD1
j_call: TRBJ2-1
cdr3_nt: TGTGCCAGCAGCGGACAGGGGGCGATCAATGAGCAGTTCTTC
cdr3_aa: CASSGQGAINEQFF

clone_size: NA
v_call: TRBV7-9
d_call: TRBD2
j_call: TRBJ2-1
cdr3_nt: TGTGCCAGCAGCCCGGGGACTAGCAGTGAGCAGTTCTTC
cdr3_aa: CASSPGTSSEQFF

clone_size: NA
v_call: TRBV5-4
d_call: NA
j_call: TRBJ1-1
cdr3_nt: TGTGCCAGCAGCCCCGGGGGTAACAGCGCGGCTGAAGCTTTCTTT
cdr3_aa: CASSPGGNSAAEAFF

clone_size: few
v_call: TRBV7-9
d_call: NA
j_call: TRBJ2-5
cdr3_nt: TGTGCCAGCAGCCCGACCGGGGCAAGGACGTACCAAGAGACCCAGTACTTC
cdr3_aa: CASSPTGARTYQETQYF

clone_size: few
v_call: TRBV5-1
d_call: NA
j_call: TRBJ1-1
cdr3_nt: TGCGCCAGCAGCTCTGGGGTCTCCCAAGGGGGCACTGAAGCTTTCTTT
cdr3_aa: CASSSGVSQGGTEAFF

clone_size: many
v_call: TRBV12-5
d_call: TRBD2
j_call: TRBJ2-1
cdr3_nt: TGTGCTAGTGGTTCAGGACTAGCGGCTCACAATGAGCAGTTCTTC
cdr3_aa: CASGSGLAAHNEQFF

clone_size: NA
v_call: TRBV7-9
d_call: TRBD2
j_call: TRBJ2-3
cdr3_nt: TGTGCCAGCAGCCCGCACGGGGGGGCCGGCACAGATACGCAGTATTTT
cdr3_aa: CASSPHGGAGTDTQYF

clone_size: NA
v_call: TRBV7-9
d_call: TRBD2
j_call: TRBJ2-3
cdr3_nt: TGTGCCAGCAGCTTTTTAGCGGGGGTTAGCACAGATACGCAGTATTTT
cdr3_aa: CASSFLAGVSTDTQYF

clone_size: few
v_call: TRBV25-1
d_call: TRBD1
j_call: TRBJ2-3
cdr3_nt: TGTGCCAGCAACACTGGGACAGGTACGCAGTATTTT
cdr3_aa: CASNTGTGTQYF

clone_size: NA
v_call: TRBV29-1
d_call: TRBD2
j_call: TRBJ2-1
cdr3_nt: TGCAGCGTTCCAAAAGGGGCGGCGGGAGGGAGGTACAATGAGCAGTTCTTC
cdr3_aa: CSVPKGAAGGRYNEQFF

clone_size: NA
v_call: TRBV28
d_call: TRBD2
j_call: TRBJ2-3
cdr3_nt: TGTGCCAGCAGACCCAGACTAGCGGGGTTCAGGGGCTTT
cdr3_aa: CASRPRLAGFRGF

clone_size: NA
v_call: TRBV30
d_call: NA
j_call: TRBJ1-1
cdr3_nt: TGTGCCTGGAGTGTTGGTGTTAACACTGAAGCTTTCTTT
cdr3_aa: CAWSVGVNTEAFF

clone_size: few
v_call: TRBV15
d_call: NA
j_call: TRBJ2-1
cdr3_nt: TGTGCCACCAGCAGGGGTACCTCGTACAATGAGCAGTTCTTC
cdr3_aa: CATSRGTSYNEQFF

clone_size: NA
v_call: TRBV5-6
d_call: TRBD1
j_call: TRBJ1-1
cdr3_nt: TGTGCCAGCAGCCCCCCGGGACAGCGAATGAACACTGAAGCTTTCTTT
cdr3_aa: CASSPPGQRMNTEAFF

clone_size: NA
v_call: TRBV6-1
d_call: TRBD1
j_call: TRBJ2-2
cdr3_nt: TGTGCCATCACCGGGACAGGGACCACCGGGGAGCTGTTTTTT
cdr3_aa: CAITGTGTTGELFF

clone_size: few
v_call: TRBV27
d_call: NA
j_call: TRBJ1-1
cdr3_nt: TGTGCCAGCCGAAGTTATGGGGTGAACACTGAAGCTTTCTTT
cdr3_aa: CASRSYGVNTEAFF

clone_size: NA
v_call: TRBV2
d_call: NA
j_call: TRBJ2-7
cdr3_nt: TGTGCCAGGCGAACCCAGGACGGCGGCGAGCAGTACTTC
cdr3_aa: CARRTQDGGEQYF

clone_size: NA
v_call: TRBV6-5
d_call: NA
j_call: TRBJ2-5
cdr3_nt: TGTGCCAGCAGTTACTCGGGACGTTCTCAAGAGACCCAGTACTTC
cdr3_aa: CASSYSGRSQETQYF

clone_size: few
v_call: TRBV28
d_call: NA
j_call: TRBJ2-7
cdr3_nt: TGTGCCAGCAGTTTATCGAGTTCCTACGAGCAGTACTTC
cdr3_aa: CASSLSSSYEQYF

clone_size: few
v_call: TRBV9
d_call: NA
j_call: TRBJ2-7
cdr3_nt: TGTGCCAGCAGCGTAGCTCCCAGCGTAAGCTCCTACGAGCAGTACTTC
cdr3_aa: CASSVAPSVSSYEQYF

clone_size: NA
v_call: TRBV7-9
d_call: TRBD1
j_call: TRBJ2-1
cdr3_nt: TGTGCCAGCAGCCCGGGGACAGGGCTCAATGAGCAGTTCTTC
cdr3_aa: CASSPGTGLNEQFF

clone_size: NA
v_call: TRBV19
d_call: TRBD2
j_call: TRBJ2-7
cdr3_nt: TGTGCCAGTAGTCGTCTAGCGGCGCCCTACGAGCAGTACTTC
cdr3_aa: CASSRLAAPYEQYF

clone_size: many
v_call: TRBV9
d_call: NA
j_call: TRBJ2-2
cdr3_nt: TGTGCCAGCAGTGCCCTTACTAGCCGAAGGTGGACCGGGGAGCTGTTTTTT
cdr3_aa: CASSALTSRRWTGELFF

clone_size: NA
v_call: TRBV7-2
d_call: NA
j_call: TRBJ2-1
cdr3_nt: TGTGCCAGCAGCCAGAATCCCGGGACATCCAATGAGCAGTTCTTC
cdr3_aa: CASSQNPGTSNEQFF

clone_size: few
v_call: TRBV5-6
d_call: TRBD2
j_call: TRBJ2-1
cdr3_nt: TGTGCCAGCAGCTTGGCAGCGGGAGGGTACAATGAGCAGTTCTTC
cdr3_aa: CASSLAAGGYNEQFF

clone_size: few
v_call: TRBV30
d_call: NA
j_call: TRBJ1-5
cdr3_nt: TGTGCCTGGAGTGTAAAACAGAAAAATCAGCCCCAGCATTTT
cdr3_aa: CAWSVKQKNQPQHF

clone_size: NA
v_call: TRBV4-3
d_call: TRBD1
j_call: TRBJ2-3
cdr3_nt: TGCGCCAGCAGCCAAGGAGACAGGGTAGTCACAGATACGCAGTATTTT
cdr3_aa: CASSQGDRVVTDTQYF

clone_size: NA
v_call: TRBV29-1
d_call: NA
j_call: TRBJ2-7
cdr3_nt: TGCAGCGTTGAAGAGGGGGGAGTGTCTCGGGGCGAGCAGTACTTC
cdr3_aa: CSVEEGGVSRGEQYF

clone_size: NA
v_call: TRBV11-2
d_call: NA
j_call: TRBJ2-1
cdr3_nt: TGTGCCAGCAGCTTACGGACTTCGGGCTCCTACAATGAGCAGTTCTTC
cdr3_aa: CASSLRTSGSYNEQFF

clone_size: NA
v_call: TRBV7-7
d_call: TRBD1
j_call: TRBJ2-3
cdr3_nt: TGTGCCAGCAGCTTGGGGACAGGGGTCGTAGATACGCAGTATTTT
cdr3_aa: CASSLGTGVVDTQYF

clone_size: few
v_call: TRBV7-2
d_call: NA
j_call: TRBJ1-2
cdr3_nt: TGTGCCAGCAGCTTACACGGGATGGGCTACACCTTC
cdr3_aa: CASSLHGMGYTF

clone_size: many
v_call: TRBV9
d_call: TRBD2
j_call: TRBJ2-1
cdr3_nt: TGTGCCAGCAGCCCCCGACTAGCGGGGGGCCACAATGAGCAGTTCTTC
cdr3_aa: CASSPRLAGGHNEQFF

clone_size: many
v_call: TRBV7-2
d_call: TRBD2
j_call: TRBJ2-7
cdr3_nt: TGTGCCAGCAGCGCAACTCTAGCGGGAGGGCCGAGGGAGCAGTACTTC
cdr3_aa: CASSATLAGGPREQYF

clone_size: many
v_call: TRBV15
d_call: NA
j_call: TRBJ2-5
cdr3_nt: TGTGCCACCAGCACCGAGATCTCGCAGGCAGAGACCCAGTACTTC
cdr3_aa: CATSTEISQAETQYF

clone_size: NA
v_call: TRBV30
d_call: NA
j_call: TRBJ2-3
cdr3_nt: TGTGCCTGGAGAGCAGGGACTAGCACAGATACGCAGTATTTT
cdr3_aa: CAWRAGTSTDTQYF

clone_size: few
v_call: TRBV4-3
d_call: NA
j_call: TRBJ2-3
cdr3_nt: TGCGCCAGCAGCCAAGTCATAGCAGATACGCAGTATTTT
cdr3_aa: CASSQVIADTQYF

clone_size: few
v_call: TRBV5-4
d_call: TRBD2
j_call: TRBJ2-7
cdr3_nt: TGTGCCACCAGCGGGGACCAGGGACTAGCGGGCCTAGAGGAGCAGTACTTC
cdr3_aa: CATSGDQGLAGLEEQYF

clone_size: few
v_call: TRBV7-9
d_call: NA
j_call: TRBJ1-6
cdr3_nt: TGTGCCAGCAGCGCCGGGACGGAGAATTCACCCCTCCACTTT
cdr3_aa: CASSAGTENSPLHF

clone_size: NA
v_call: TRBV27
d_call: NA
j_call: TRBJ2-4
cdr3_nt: TGTGCCAGCAGTTCTACCCAGTTAGCCAAAAACATTCAGTACTTC
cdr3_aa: CASSSTQLAKNIQYF

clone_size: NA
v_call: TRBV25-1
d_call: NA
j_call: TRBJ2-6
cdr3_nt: TGTGCCAGCAGTGTACTCCTCTCTGGGGCCAACGTCCTGACTTTC
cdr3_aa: CASSVLLSGANVLTF

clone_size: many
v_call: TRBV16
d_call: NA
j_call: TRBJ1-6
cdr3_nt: TGTGCCAGCAGCCTCGACCCGGGACGGAATAATTCACCCCTCCACTTT
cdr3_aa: CASSLDPGRNNSPLHF

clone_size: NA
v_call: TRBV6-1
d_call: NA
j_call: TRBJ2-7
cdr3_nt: TGTGCCAGCGGCCAGGGCTCCCTTACCTACGAGCAGTACTTC
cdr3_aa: CASGQGSLTYEQYF

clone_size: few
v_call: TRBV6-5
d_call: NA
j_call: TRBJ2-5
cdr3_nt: TGTGCCAGCAGTGAAGTCAGGCAAGGGACCCAGTACTTC
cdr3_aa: CASSEVRQGTQYF